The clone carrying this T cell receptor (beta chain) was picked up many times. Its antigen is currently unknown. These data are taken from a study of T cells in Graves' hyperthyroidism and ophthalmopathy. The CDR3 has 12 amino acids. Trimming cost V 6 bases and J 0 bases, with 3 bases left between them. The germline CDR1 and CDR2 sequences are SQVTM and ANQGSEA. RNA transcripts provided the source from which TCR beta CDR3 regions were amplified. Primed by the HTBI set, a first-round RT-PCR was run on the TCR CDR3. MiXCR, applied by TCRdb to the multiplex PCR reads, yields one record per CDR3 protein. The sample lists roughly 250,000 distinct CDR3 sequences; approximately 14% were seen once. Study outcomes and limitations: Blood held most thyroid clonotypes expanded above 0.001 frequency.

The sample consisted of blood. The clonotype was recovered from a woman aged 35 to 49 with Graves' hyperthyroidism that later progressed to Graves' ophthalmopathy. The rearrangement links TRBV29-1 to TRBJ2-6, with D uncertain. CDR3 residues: CSVNSGANVLTF. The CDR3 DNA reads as TGCAGCGTGAACTCTGGGGCCAACGTCCTGACTTTC.